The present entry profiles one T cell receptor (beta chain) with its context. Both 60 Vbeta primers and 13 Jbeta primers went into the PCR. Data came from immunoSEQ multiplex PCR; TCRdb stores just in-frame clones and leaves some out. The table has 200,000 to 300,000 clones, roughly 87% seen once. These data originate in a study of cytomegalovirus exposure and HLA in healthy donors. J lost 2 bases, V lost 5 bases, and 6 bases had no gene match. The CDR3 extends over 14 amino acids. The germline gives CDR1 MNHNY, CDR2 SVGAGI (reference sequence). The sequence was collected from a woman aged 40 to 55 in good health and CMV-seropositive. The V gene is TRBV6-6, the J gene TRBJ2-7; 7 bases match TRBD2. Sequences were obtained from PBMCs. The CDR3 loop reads CASSLSGTTYEQYF. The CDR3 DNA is TGTGCCAGCAGTCTAAGCGGGACTACCTACGAGCAGTACTTC.